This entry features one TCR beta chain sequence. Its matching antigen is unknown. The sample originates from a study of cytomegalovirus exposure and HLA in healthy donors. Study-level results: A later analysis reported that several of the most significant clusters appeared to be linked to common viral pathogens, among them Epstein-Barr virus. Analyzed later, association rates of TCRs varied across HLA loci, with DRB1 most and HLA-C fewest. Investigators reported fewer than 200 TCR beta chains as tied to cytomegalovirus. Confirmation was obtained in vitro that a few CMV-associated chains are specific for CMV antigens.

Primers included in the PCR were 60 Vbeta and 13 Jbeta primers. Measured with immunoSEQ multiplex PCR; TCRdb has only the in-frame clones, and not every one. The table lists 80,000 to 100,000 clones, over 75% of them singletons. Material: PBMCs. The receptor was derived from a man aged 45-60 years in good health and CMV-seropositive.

CDR3: CASRNSGTDTQYF. For the CDR3, the DNA is TGTGCCAGTCGAAACTCCGGCACAGATACGCAGTATTTT. V gene TRBV19 combines with J gene TRBJ2-3; unclear D gene. The germline CDR1 and CDR2 sequences are LNHDA and SQIVND (reference sequence). V was clipped by 8 bases and J by 1 base, with 10 bases between them. This CDR3 is built from 13 residues.